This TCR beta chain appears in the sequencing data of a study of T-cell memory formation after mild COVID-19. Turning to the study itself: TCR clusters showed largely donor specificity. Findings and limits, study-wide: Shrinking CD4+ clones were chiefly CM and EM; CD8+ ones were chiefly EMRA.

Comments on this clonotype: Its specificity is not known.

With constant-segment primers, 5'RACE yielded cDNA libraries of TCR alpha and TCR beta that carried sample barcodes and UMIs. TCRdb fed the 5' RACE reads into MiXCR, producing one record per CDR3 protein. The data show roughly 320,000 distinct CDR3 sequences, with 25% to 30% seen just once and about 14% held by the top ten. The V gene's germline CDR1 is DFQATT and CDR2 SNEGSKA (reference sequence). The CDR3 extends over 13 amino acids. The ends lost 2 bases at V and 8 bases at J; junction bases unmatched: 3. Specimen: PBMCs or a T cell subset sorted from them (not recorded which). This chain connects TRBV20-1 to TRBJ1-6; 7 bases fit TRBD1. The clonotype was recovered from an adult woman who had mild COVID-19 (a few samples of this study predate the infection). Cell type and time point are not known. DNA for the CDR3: TGCAGTGCTAGACCCACAGGGGATTCACCCCTCCACTTT. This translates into CSARPTGDSPLHF.